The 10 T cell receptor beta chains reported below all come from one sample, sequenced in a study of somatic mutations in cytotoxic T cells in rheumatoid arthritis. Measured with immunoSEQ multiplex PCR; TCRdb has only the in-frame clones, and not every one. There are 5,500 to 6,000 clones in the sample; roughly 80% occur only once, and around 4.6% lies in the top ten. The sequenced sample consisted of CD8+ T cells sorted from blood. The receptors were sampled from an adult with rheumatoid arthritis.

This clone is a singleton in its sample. CDR3 DNA: TGCGCCAGCAGCCAACCAACAGGGGATCGAACACTGTTTTTT. It specifies CASSQPTGDRTLFF. The J gene is TRBJ1-4, the V gene TRBV4-1, with 7 bases aligning to TRBD1. CDR3 length: 14 residues. Trimming cost V 2 bases and J 13 bases; bases outside gene matches: 10. Germline CDR1 MGHRA, CDR2 YSYEKL.

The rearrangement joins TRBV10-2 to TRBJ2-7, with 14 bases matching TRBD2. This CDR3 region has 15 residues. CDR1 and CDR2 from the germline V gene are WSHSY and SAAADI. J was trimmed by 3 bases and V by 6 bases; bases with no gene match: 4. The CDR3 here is CASSQGTSGSYEQYF. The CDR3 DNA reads TGCGCCAGCAGCCAAGGGACTAGCGGGAGCTACGAGCAGTACTTC.

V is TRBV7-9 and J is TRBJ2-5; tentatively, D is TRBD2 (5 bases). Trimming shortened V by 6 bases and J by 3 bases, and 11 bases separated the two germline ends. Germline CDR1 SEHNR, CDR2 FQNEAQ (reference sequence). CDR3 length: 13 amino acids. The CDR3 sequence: CASRALREETQYF. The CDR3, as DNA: TGTGCCAGCAGGGCTCTGCGGGAAGAGACCCAGTACTTC.

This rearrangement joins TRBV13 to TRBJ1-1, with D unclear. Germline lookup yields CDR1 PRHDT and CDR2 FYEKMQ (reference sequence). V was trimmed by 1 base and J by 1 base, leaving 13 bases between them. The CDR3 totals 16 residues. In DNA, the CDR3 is TGTGCCAGCAGCTTAGTACGTAGGACGGGGAACACTGAAGCTTTCTTT. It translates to CASSLVRRTGNTEAFF.

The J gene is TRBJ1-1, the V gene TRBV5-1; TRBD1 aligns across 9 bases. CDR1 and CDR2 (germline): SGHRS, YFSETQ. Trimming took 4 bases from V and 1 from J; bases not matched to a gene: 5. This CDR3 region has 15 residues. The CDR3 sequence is CASSGTGQGNTEAFF. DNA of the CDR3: TGCGCCAGCAGCGGAACGGGACAGGGGAACACTGAAGCTTTCTTT.

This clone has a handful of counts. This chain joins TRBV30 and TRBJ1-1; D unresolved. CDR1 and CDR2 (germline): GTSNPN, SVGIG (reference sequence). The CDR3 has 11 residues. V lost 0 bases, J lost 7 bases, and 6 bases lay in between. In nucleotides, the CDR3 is TGTGCCTGGAGTGTAGGAGTTGAAGCTTTCTTT. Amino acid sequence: CAWSVGVEAFF.

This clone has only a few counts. The CDR3 DNA sequence: TGTGCCAGTAGTATTCCTCCCGGGACAGCGGTCGATGAGCAGTTCTTC. As protein: CASSIPPGTAVDEQFF. The V and J genes are TRBV19 and TRBJ2-1; TRBD1 matches at 7 bases. With 3 bases clipped from V and 8 bases from J, the junction kept 13 bases outside the gene matches. Germline V lookup: CDR1 LNHDA, CDR2 SQIVND (reference sequence). The CDR3 sequence is 16 residues long.

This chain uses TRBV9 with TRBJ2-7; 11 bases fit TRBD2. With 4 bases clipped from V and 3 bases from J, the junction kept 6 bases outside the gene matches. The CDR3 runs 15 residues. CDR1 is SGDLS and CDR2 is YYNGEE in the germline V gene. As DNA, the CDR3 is TGTGCCAGCAGCCACGGGACTAGCGGAAACTACGAGCAGTACTTC. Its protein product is CASSHGTSGNYEQYF. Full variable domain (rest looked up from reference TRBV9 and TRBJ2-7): DSGVTQTPKHLITATGQRVTLRCSPRSGDLSVYWYQQSLDQGLQFLIQYYNGEERAKGNILERFSAQQFPDLHSELNLSSLELGDSALYFCASSHGTSGNYEQYFGPGTRLTVT.

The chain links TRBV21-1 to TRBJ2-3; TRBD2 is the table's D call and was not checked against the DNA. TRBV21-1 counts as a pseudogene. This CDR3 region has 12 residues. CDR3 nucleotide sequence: TGTGCCAGCAGCACCCGTACAGATACGCAGTATTTT. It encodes CASSTRTDTQYF.

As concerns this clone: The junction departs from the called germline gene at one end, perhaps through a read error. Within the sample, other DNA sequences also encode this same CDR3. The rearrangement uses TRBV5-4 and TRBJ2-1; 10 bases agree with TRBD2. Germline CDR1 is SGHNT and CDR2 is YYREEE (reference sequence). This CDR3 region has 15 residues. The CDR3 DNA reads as TGTGCCAGCAGCTTAAGCGGGAGGGCCAGTGGTGAGCAATTCTTC. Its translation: CASSLSGRASGEQFF. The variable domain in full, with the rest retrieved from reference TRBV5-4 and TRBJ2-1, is ETGVTQSPTHLIKTRGQQVTLRCSSQSGHNTVSWYQQALGQGPQFIFQYYREEENGRGNFPPRFSGLQFPNYSSELNVNALELDDSALYLCASSLSGRASGEQFFGPGTRLTVL.